This T cell receptor beta chain was retrieved from a study of CD8 T cells in Susac syndrome. RNA amounts of roughly 0.45 to 1 ug underwent reverse transcription with random hexamers. Amplification of TCR beta CDR3 was carried out by immunoSEQ multiplex PCR, which covered 54 Vbeta and 13 Jbeta segments. One entry per CDR3 protein, called by TCRdb with MiXCR from the immunoSEQ multiplex PCR reads. The repertoire holds 210,000 or so distinct CDR3 sequences, with 94% as singletons. V gave up 0 bases and J gave up 11 bases; unmatched junction bases: 5. The germline gives CDR1 SGDLS, CDR2 YYNGEE. The CDR3 is made up of 13 amino acids. TEMRA cells were FACS-enriched, and CD8+ and CD4+ T cells were isolated negatively.

This TCR was recovered from a human donor with Susac syndrome. This chain uses TRBV9 with TRBJ1-1, with 9 bases identical to TRBD1. The sequencing sample was made of CD4+ T cells from PBMCs. The CDR3 nucleotides are TGTGCCAGCAGCGTAGAAGGGACAGGGACGGCTTTCTTT. Its translation: CASSVEGTGTAFF.